Listed below are T cell receptor beta chains from one sample, sequenced in a study of Ad26.COV2.S vaccination and SARS-CoV-2 variants. Profiled with immunoSEQ multiplex PCR; TCRdb holds only in-frame clones, not every one. The table includes 350,000 to 550,000 clones, roughly 89% detected once. Sequencing used peripheral blood, obtained in a trial of Ad26.COV2.S vaccine versus placebo. The receptors were sampled from a person aged 18 to 59 who received the Ad26.COV2.S COVID-19 vaccine or a placebo. The CDR3 runs from the conserved cysteine through the conserved F or W. The D gene is left open where the match is weak. The size of a clone is reported for some rows only, either as once, few or many, or as a class for expanded clones.

D	size	V	J	DNA	CDR3
TRBD2	once	TRBV2	TRBJ2-3	TGTGCCAGCACCCTTAGCGGGGGGGCCGCCAGCACAGATACGCAGTATTTT	CASTLSGGAASTDTQYF
NA	NA	TRBV18	TRBJ1-4	TGTGCCAGCTCACCGTCGGGGACTGAAAAACTGTTTTTT	CASSPSGTEKLFF
NA	NA	TRBV5-1	TRBJ1-4	TGCGCCAGCAGCTTGGGGGTAGGGGAAAAACTGTTTTTT	CASSLGVGEKLFF
NA	NA	TRBV12-3/TRBV12-4	TRBJ1-2	TGTGCCAGCAGTCCGGACGTATTGACACACCGGCACTTC	CASSPDVLTHRHF
TRBD1	NA	TRBV5-1	TRBJ2-2	TGCGCCAGCAGCTTTGGGACAGCGAACACCGGGGAGCTGTTTTTT	CASSFGTANTGELFF
NA	NA	TRBV19	TRBJ2-3	TGTGCCAGTAGGTGGGGTTCAACAGATACGCAGTATTTT	CASRWGSTDTQYF
NA	NA	TRBV12-3/TRBV12-4	TRBJ2-7	TGTGCCAGCAGTTCCGGTCGAGGGGAGCAGTACTTC	CASSSGRGEQYF
NA	NA	TRBV3-1/TRBV3-2	TRBJ1-2	TGTGCCAGCAGCCGGACCCCACGTGAGGGCTACACCTTC	CASSRTPREGYTF
NA	once	TRBV6-5	TRBJ2-7	TGTGCCAGCAGTTACCCAGGGGACGGCTACGAGCAGTACTTC	CASSYPGDGYEQYF
TRBD2	NA	TRBV7-8	TRBJ2-3	TGTGCCAGCAGCTCCACGCGGGGGGGCATAAATACGCAGTATTTT	CASSSTRGGINTQYF
NA	NA	TRBV30	TRBJ2-7	TGTGCCTGGAGTGTGGGCCCCTACGAGCAGTACTTC	CAWSVGPYEQYF
NA	NA	TRBV4-3	TRBJ1-2	TGCGCCAGCAGCCAAGATCTAGGGCGCCTCACCCTGGGCTATGGCTACACCTTC	CASSQDLGRLTLGYGYTF
NA	NA	TRBV7-2	TRBJ2-7	TGTGCCAGCAGCTTAGATTCGGGGGTTGCCTACGAGCAGTACTTC	CASSLDSGVAYEQYF
NA	NA	TRBV5-3	TRBJ2-5	TGTGCCAGAAGCTTGGCCCGTAGCGGGTTTAGGACAGGTAAACAAGAGACCCAGTACTTC	CARSLARSGFRTGKQETQYF
NA	NA	TRBV29-1	TRBJ2-5	TGCAGCGGTCTTCCCTTAACGGAGACCCAGTACTTC	CSGLPLTETQYF
NA	few	TRBV6-1	TRBJ1-5	TGTGCCAGCAGTGAACAGGGGTCCCGGGGACGGCCCCAGCATTTT	CASSEQGSRGRPQHF
NA	NA	TRBV7-9	TRBJ1-1	TGTGCCAGCAGCTTAGCGCGGGAAGCGAACACTGAAGCTTTCTTT	CASSLAREANTEAFF
TRBD1	NA	TRBV28	TRBJ1-5	TGTGCCAGCAGTCCTGGGACAGGAATGGGCAATCAGCCCCAGCATTTT	CASSPGTGMGNQPQHF
TRBD2	NA	TRBV6-1	TRBJ2-1	TGTGCCAGCAGTGGACCTACTTCCAGGCGGGGGGAAGATGAGCAGTTCTTC	CASSGPTSRRGEDEQFF
TRBD2	NA	TRBV5-1	TRBJ2-3	TGCGCCAGCAGCTTGGCCCTAGTGGGGGGGGCAGATACGCAGTATTTT	CASSLALVGGADTQYF
NA	NA	TRBV11-3	TRBJ2-1	TGTGCCAGCAGCTCCTTTACTGGCTCCTACAATGAGCAGTTCTTC	CASSSFTGSYNEQFF
NA	NA	TRBV6-1	TRBJ2-3	TGTGCCAGCAGTGAAGTTTTCGGGGCAGATACGCAGTATTTT	CASSEVFGADTQYF
NA	NA	TRBV18	TRBJ1-5	TGTGCCAGCTCTCGGACGGAAGATAGCAATCAGCCCCAGCATTTT	CASSRTEDSNQPQHF
NA	NA	TRBV9	TRBJ2-3	TGTGCCAGCAGCGTAGGATCGGAGAGGGGCACAGATACGCAGTATTTT	CASSVGSERGTDTQYF
NA	NA	TRBV5-3	TRBJ1-6	TGTGCCAGAAGCTTCAGGGACCCCCTCCACTTT	CARSFRDPLHF
NA	NA	TRBV15	TRBJ2-3	TGTGCCACCAGCCCCAATAGCAGGGATACGCAGTATTTT	CATSPNSRDTQYF
TRBD1	once	TRBV30	TRBJ1-6	TGTGCCTGGAATCGGGGACAGGATAATTCACCCCTCCACTTT	CAWNRGQDNSPLHF
NA	NA	TRBV2	TRBJ2-2	TGTGCCAGCAGCCCAAGGGGCGGCGAGTCCACCGGGGAGCTGTTTTTT	CASSPRGGESTGELFF